These 23 T cell receptor beta chains share one sample of origin, sequenced in a study of molecular identifiers for immune sequencing clone quantification. TCRdb itself ran the PCR reads through MiXCR, one entry per CDR3 protein. The sample holds roughly 90,000 distinct CDR3 sequences, roughly 19% seen once. Sequenced input: naive CD8+ T cells from blood, with Jurkat cell RNA spiked in. Subset noted: FACS-sorted CD8+CD4-CCR7+CD45RA+ naive T cells. Source of these receptors: a human donor in good health. Some libraries in this study had Jurkat cell RNA spiked in.

Concerning this clonotype: A much bigger clone sits one base away, suggesting this may be a read error. The rearrangement uses TRBV11-2 and TRBJ2-1; D perhaps matches TRBD2 (5 bases). V lost 4 bases to trimming and J lost 10 bases, with 17 bases between them. Germline CDR1 and CDR2: SGHAT and FQNNGV. The length of the CDR3 is 14 residues. CDR3 loop: CASSSGLNPEEQFF. The CDR3 DNA follows: TGTGCCAGCAGCTCAGGACTGAACCCCGAAGAGCAGTTCTTC.

About this clonotype: The junction shows a germline mismatch at one end, possibly a read error. The chain links TRBV7-6 to TRBJ2-2, with 8 bases fitting TRBD1. The CDR3 is 16 amino acids. CDR1 and CDR2 (germline): SGHVS, FNYEAQ. DNA for the CDR3: TGTGCCAGCAGCTCGACAGGGGCCTTTAACACCGGGGGGCTGTTTTTT. Residues: CASSSTGAFNTGGLFF.

This chain links TRBV27 with TRBJ2-7; tentatively, D is TRBD2 (7 bases). Per the germline V gene, CDR1 is MNHEY and CDR2 is SMNVEV (reference sequence). The CDR3 spans 17 residues. The V gene lost 4 bases and the J gene lost 1 base, with 20 bases spanning the gap. The CDR3 is CASSSVKVGGPSYEQYF. The DNA for the CDR3 is TGTGCCAGCAGTTCCGTTAAGGTCGGGGGGCCATCCTACGAGCAGTACTTC.

On this clonotype: With a much larger clone just one base away, this may be a read error. J is TRBJ2-3 and V is TRBV19; perhaps TRBD2 as D (6 bases). The CDR3 length is 15 residues. Germline CDR1 and CDR2: LNHDA and SQIVND (reference sequence). The CDR3 sequence is CASSMAGLGTDTRYF. In nucleotides, the CDR3 is TGTGCCAGTAGTATGGCGGGGCTGGGCACAGATACGCGGTATTTT. The full variable domain, with the rest looked up from reference TRBV19 and TRBJ2-3, is DGGITQSPKYLFRKEGQNVTLSCEQNLNHDAMYWYRQDPGQGLRLIYYSQIVNDFQKGDIAEGYSVSREKKESFPLTVTSAQKNPTAFYLCASSMAGLGTDTRYFGPGTRLTVL.

This clonotype was detected ten times or more. This chain links TRBV30 with TRBJ2-2; tentative D call: TRBD2 (6 bases). CDR3 length: 13 amino acids. Germline lookup yields CDR1 GTSNPN and CDR2 SVGIG (reference sequence). The V end lost 8 bases, the J end lost 7 bases, and 17 bases lay between the germline ends. The CDR3 DNA sequence: TGTGCCGGGACTGGGAGAGCGTTCGGGGAGCTGTTTTTT. As protein: CAGTGRAFGELFF. Filled out from reference TRBV30 and TRBJ2-2, the complete variable domain reads SQTIHQWPATLVQPVGSPLSLECTVEGTSNPNLYWYRQAAGRGLQLLFYSVGIGQISSEVPQNLSASRPQDRQFILSSKKLLLSDSGFYLCAGTGRAFGELFFGEGSRLTVL.

Points on this clonotype: With a much larger clone just one base away, this may be a read error. The J gene is TRBJ1-1, the V gene TRBV7-9; a possible D gene is TRBD1 (5 bases). CDR1 and CDR2 from the germline V gene are SEHNR and FQNEAQ (reference sequence). This CDR3 has 15 residues. CDR3 nucleotide sequence: TGTGCCGGCAGCTCAGCCGGCGACAGGAACACTGAAGCTTTCTTT. It is translated as CAGSSAGDRNTEAFF.

This clonotype was detected only a few times. The rearrangement links TRBV27 to TRBJ2-2; no clear D gene. V lost 6 bases and J 3 bases, leaving 5 bases between the germline ends. CDR1 and CDR2 (germline): MNHEY, SMNVEV (reference sequence). This CDR3 region has 12 residues. The CDR3 DNA sequence: TGTGCCAGCAGCAAAGACACCGGGGAGCTGTTTTTT. Encoded protein: CASSKDTGELFF.

This clonotype occurred many times. The CDR3 spells CASSLGWRYEQYF. DNA of the CDR3: TGTGCCAGCAGTTTGGGATGGAGGTACGAGCAGTACTTC. The J gene is TRBJ2-7, the V gene TRBV27; a weak D match, TRBD2 (5 bases). The V end was cut by 3 bases, the J end by 4 bases, with 10 bases between. This CDR3 contains 13 residues. CDR1 is MNHEY and CDR2 is SMNVEV in the germline V gene (reference sequence).

At least ten counts were recorded for this clonotype. V is TRBV7-9 and J is TRBJ1-1; D remains ambiguous. Germline-derived CDR1 and CDR2 are SEHNR and FQNEAQ (reference sequence). The CDR3 covers 11 residues. The ends were cut back, 5 bases at V and 6 bases at J, with 7 bases in the middle. CDR3 sequence: CASSVTPEAFF. CDR3 coding DNA: TGTGCCAGCAGCGTGACCCCTGAAGCTTTCTTT.

Note on this clonotype: With a much larger clone just one base away, this may be a read error. The rearrangement joins TRBV4-1 to TRBJ1-5; tentative D call: TRBD1 (5 bases). CDR3 size: 15 residues. Germline-derived CDR1 and CDR2 are MGHRA and YSYEKL. The CDR3 bases are TGCGCCAGCGGCCAAGACGACGGCGGGGCTCAGCCCCAGCATTTT. It specifies CASGQDDGGAQPQHF.

This clonotype was found many times. The chain couples TRBV12-3 or TRBV12-4 to TRBJ2-6, with no clear D. This CDR3 contains 16 residues. V gave up 5 bases and J gave up 0 bases, with 11 bases separating them. The CDR3 bases are TGTGCCAGCAGTGCCGTGTGGGGCTCTGGGGCCAACGTCCTGACTTTC. It yields the protein CASSAVWGSGANVLTF.

As concerns this clonotype: One end of the junction is discordant with germline, which a read error may explain. V is TRBV4-3 and J is TRBJ2-3, with D perhaps given as TRBD1 or TRBD2 (5 bases each). The length of the CDR3 is 17 residues. Germline V lookup: CDR1 LGHNA, CDR2 YSLEER. Here the CDR3 DNA reads TGCGCCAGCAGCCAGCTAAGGGAATTTATCCTGGGGGATACGCGGTATTTT. Its translation is CASSQLREFILGDTRYF.

The sample holds many counts of this clonotype. This chain uses TRBV28 with TRBJ2-7, with a weak D call TRBD1 (6 bases). Germline V gene sequence: CDR1 MDHEN, CDR2 SYDVKM. The CDR3 runs 15 residues. Trimming stripped 10 bases from V and 3 bases from J, with 22 bases between. The CDR3: CATEREPGHNYEQYF. The DNA of the CDR3 is TGTGCCACCGAACGCGAACCGGGACACAACTACGAGCAGTACTTC. The complete variable domain, with remaining parts taken from reference TRBV28 and TRBJ2-7, reads DVKVTQSSRYLVKRTGEKVFLECVQDMDHENMFWYRQDPGLGLRLIYFSYDVKMKEKGDIPEGYSVSREKKERFSLILESASTNQTSMYLCATEREPGHNYEQYFGPGTRLTVT.

This clonotype showed up many times. The conserved phenylalanine or tryptophan is not found at the CDR3 terminus, so this likely reflects a read error. The chain joins TRBV20-1 to TRBJ2-5; a weak D match, TRBD1 (6 bases). This CDR3 has 12 amino acids. With 6 bases removed from V and 1 base from J, the gap between germline ends came to 9 bases. Germline V gives CDR1 DFQATT, CDR2 SNEGSKA (reference sequence). The CDR3 coding sequence is TGCAGTGCGCGACAGGTCCAAGAGACCCAGTACCTC. The encoded protein is CSARQVQETQYL.

About this clonotype itself: A much more abundant neighbour one base away suggests this may be a read error. This sequence joins TRBV7-9 and TRBJ1-2, with D uncertain. Looked up from germline, CDR1 is SEHNR and CDR2 is FQNEAQ (reference sequence). The length of the CDR3 is 16 residues. CDR3 coding DNA: TGTACCAGCAGCTTACGGTTTGGAGAGACTAACTATGGCTACACCTTC. Translated: CTSSLRFGETNYGYTF.

This clonotype was seen repeatedly, ten times or more. This chain joins TRBV9 and TRBJ2-2; maybe TRBD2 (7 bases). Germline CDR1 SGDLS, CDR2 YYNGEE. The CDR3 consists of 15 residues. V was shortened by 7 bases and J by 2 bases, with 15 bases between the two germline ends. This CDR3 reads CASQGGGVNTGELFF. The DNA of the CDR3 is TGTGCCAGCCAAGGGGGGGGGGTAAACACCGGGGAGCTGTTTTTT. The full variable domain, its missing parts supplied by reference TRBV9 and TRBJ2-2, is DSGVTQTPKHLITATGQRVTLRCSPRSGDLSVYWYQQSLDQGLQFLIQYYNGEERAKGNILERFSAQQFPDLHSELNLSSLELGDSALYFCASQGGGVNTGELFFGEGSRLTVL.

This clonotype was observed a few times. This sequence joins TRBV12-3 or TRBV12-4 and TRBJ2-5, with TRBD1 matching 7 bases. J was trimmed by 6 bases and V by 5 bases; bases with no gene match: 9. The CDR3 totals 14 residues. This CDR3 is CASSPRQGLQTQYF. The CDR3 nucleotides are TGTGCCAGCAGTCCCAGACAGGGCTTACAGACCCAGTACTTC.

The V call is TRBV6-5, the J call TRBJ2-4; possible D gene TRBD2, 5 bases. Germline assignment: CDR1 MNHEY and CDR2 SVGAGI. The CDR3 totals 14 residues. Deletions cut 0 bases from V and 8 bases from J, with 11 bases between. The CDR3 DNA is TGTGCCAGCAGTTACTCGGAGGCTAGGGACATTCAGTACTTC. Protein product: CASSYSEARDIQYF.

This clonotype was counted ten times or more. J is TRBJ2-7 and V is TRBV12-3 or TRBV12-4; no clear D gene. The CDR3 runs to 14 residues. Trimming cost V 6 bases and J 5 bases, with 17 bases left between them. CDR3 DNA sequence: TGTGCCAGCAGCGAAAGTTGGGAATTGGACGAGCAGTACTTC. Translating gives CASSESWELDEQYF.

The V gene is TRBV9, the J gene TRBJ2-1, with 8 bases lining up with TRBD2. Trimming at V came to 4 bases and at J to 13 bases, leaving 10 bases not matched to a gene. Germline CDR1 and CDR2: SGDLS and YYNGEE. CDR3 size: 13 residues. The CDR3 DNA is TGTGCCAGCAGCTCGGGGGGGGAGAGCGTTCAGTTCTTC. It yields the protein CASSSGGESVQFF.

This clonotype was found many times. The chain combines TRBV7-6 with TRBJ1-5, with a possible D match to TRBD1 (5 bases). Germline assignment: CDR1 SGHVS and CDR2 FNYEAQ. Trimming stripped 0 bases from V and 5 bases from J, with 5 bases between. The CDR3 contains 13 residues. For the CDR3, the DNA is TGTGCCAGCAGCTTAGCAGGGGATCAGCCCCAGCATTTT. Translated, it gives CASSLAGDQPQHF.

On this clonotype itself: Since a much larger clone is just one base distant, this may be a read error. The conserved final phenylalanine or tryptophan is absent from the CDR3, which likely points to a read error. This sequence joins TRBV12-3 or TRBV12-4 and TRBJ1-6; 7 bases are shared with TRBD1. The J segment lost 4 bases and the V segment lost 5 bases, leaving 5 bases of the junction unmatched. The CDR3 is made up of 15 amino acids. This CDR3 is CASSPGTAYNSPLHL. CDR3 bases: TGTGCCAGCAGTCCAGGGACAGCGTATAATTCACCCCTCCACTTA.

This clonotype was recorded many times. J is TRBJ2-3 and V is TRBV5-6; D not resolved. V dropped 1 base and J dropped 4 bases, with 1 base sitting between them. Germline V lookup: CDR1 SGHDT, CDR2 YYEEEE. This CDR3 region has 11 residues. The CDR3 DNA reads TGTGCCAGCAGCTTGTCAGATACGCAGTATTTT. It yields the protein CASSLSDTQYF.